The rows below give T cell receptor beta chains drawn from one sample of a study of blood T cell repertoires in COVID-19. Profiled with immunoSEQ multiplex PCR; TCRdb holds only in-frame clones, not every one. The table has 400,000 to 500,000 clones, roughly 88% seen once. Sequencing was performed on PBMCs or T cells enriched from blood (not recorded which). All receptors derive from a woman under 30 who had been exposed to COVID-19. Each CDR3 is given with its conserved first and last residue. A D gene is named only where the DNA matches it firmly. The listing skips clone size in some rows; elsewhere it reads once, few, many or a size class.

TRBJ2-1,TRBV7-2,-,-,CASSLRGGSYNEQFF,TGTGCCAGCAGCTTAAGGGGGGGCTCGTACAATGAGCAGTTCTTC
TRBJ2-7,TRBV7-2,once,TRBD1,CASSSTGTGIYEQYF,TGTGCCAGCAGCTCAACCGGGACAGGGATCTACGAGCAGTACTTC
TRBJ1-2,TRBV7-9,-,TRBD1,CASSPSGTGGFGGYTF,TGTGCCAGCAGCCCTAGTGGGACAGGGGGATTCGGTGGCTACACCTTC
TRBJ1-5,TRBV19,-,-,CASSTQGREPQHF,TGTGCCAGTAGTACGCAGGGGAGGGAGCCCCAGCATTTT
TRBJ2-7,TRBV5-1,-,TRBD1,CASKPYPGQGGQEQYF,TGCGCCAGCAAACCCTACCCGGGACAGGGGGGTCAAGAGCAGTACTTC
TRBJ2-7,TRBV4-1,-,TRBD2,CASSQMGGRSSYEQYF,TGCGCCAGCAGCCAAATGGGAGGGAGGAGCTCCTACGAGCAGTACTTC
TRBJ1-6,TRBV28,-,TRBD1,CASILQGADNSPLHF,TGTGCCAGCATCCTACAGGGGGCAGACAATTCACCCCTCCACTTT
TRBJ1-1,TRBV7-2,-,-,CASATQGGVRAEAFF,TGTGCCAGCGCAACACAGGGAGGGGTGAGGGCTGAAGCTTTCTTT
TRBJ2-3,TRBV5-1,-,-,CASSLGASPDTQYF,TGCGCCAGCAGCTTGGGGGCTAGCCCAGATACGCAGTATTTT
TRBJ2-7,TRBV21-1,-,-,CASTPGTGKITYEQYF,TGTGCCAGCACCCCCGGGACAGGGAAGATTACCTACGAGCAGTACTTC
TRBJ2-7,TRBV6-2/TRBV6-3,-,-,CASSPPAGLAYEQYF,TGTGCCAGCAGTCCCCCGGCAGGCCTCGCCTACGAGCAGTACTTC
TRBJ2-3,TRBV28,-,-,CASSSPGEPTDTQYF,TGTGCCAGCAGTTCCCCGGGGGAACCCACAGATACGCAGTATTTT
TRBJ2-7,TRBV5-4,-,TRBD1,CASSLGQGIGYEQYF,TGTGCCAGCAGCTTGGGACAGGGGATAGGCTACGAGCAGTACTTC
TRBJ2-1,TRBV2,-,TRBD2,CASSEVGAGISEQFF,TGTGCCAGCAGTGAAGTTGGAGCGGGGATATCTGAGCAGTTCTTC